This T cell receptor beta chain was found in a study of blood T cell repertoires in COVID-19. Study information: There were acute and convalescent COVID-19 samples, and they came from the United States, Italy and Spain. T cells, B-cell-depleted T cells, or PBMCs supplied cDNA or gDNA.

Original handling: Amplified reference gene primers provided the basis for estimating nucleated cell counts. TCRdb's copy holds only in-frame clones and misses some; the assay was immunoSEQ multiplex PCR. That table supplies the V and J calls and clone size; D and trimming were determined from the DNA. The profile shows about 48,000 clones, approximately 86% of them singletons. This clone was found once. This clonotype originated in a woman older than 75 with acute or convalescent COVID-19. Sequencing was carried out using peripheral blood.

In DNA form, the CDR3 reads TGTGCCAGTAGTACTCACGGTACAGAAGTCTATGGCTACACCTTC. It specifies CASSTHGTEVYGYTF. The chain is built from TRBV19 and TRBJ1-2; unclear D gene. V lost 4 bases to trimming and J lost 4 bases, with 16 bases between them. This CDR3 region has 15 residues. Germline lookup yields CDR1 LNHDA and CDR2 SQIVND (reference sequence).